This T cell receptor beta chain was recovered during a study of PD-1 blockade in classical Hodgkin lymphoma. Clones were sequenced by immunoSEQ multiplex PCR, and TCRdb holds only the in-frame ones, with some missing. The sample includes over 20,000 clones, over 70% seen only once; the top ten take about a sixth. For this clone: What it recognizes is unknown.

Deletions cut 5 bases from V and 0 bases from J, with 10 bases between. The V gene's germline CDR1 is MNHNS and CDR2 SASEGT. This CDR3 contains 14 residues. All trial patients relapsed after autologous stem cell transplantation. Complete response, partial response or progressive disease were the best responses. The study's findings and limits: Complete responders showed a baseline diversity that resembled the diversity of newly diagnosed patients.

Specimen: peripheral blood mononuclear cells (PBMCs), collected before the second cycle of nivolumab. The chain links TRBV6-1 to TRBJ1-1, with D uncertain. The TCR was taken from a human donor with classical Hodgkin lymphoma. The CDR3 here is CASSINSVNTEAFF. The CDR3, as DNA: TGTGCCAGCAGTATTAACTCAGTGAACACTGAAGCTTTCTTT.